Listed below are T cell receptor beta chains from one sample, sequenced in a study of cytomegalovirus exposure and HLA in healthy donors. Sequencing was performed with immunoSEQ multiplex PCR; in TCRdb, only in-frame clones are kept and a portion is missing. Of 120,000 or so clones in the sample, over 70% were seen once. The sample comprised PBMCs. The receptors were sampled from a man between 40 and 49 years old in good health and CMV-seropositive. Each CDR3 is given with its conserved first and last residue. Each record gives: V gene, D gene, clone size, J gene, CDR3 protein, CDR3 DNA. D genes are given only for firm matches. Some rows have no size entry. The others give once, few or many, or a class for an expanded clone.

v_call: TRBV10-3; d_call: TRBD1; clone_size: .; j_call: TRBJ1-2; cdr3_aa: CAISERTGTVDGYTF; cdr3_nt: TGTGCCATCAGTGAAAGGACAGGGACGGTGGATGGCTACACCTTC
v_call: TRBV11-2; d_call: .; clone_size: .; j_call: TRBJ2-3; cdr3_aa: CASSLDSRGTDTQYF; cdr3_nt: TGTGCCAGCAGCTTAGACTCCAGGGGCACAGATACGCAGTATTTT
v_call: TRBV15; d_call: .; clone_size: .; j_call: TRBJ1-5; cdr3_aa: CATSSSDYQPQHF; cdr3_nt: TGTGCCACCAGCAGCTCAGATTATCAGCCCCAGCATTTT
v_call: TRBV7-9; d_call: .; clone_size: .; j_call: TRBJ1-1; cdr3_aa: CASSLGPGRAEAFF; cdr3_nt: TGTGCCAGCAGCTTAGGACCAGGGAGGGCTGAAGCTTTCTTT
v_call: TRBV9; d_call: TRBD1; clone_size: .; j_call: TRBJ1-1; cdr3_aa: CASSARQGVDTEAFF; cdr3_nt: TGTGCCAGCAGCGCCCGACAGGGTGTGGACACTGAAGCTTTCTTT
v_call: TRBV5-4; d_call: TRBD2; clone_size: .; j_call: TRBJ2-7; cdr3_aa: CASSFSSGSSEQYF; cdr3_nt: TGTGCCAGCAGCTTCTCTAGCGGGAGCAGCGAGCAGTACTTC
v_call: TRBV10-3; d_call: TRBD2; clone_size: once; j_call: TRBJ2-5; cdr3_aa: CAIREASGSRGETQYF; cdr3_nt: TGTGCCATCAGGGAGGCTAGCGGGAGCAGAGGAGAGACCCAGTACTTC
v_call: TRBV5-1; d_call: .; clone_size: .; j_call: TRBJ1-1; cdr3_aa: CASSLEGGMNTEAFF; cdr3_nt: TGCGCCAGCAGCTTGGAAGGAGGTATGAACACTGAAGCTTTCTTT
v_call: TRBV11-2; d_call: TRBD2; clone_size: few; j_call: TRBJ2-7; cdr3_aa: CASSLGSTSGGIRVYEQYF; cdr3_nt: TGTGCCAGCAGCTTAGGGAGCACTAGCGGGGGTATACGGGTATACGAGCAGTACTTC
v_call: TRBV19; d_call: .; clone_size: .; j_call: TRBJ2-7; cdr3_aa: CASSISTRAYEQYF; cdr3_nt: TGTGCCAGTAGTATAAGTACGAGAGCCTACGAGCAGTACTTC
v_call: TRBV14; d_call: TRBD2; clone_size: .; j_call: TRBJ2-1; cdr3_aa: CASSQGSGRRNEQFF; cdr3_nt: TGTGCCAGCAGCCAGGGTAGCGGGAGAAGAAATGAGCAGTTCTTC
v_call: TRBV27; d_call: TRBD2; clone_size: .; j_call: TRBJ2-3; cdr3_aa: CASSLGGSVNTQYF; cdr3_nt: TGTGCCAGCAGTTTAGGCGGGAGTGTAAATACGCAGTATTTT
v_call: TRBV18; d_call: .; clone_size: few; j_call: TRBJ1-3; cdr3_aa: CASSPTRANNGNTIYF; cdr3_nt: TGTGCCAGCTCACCAACCCGCGCCAACAACGGGAACACCATATATTTT
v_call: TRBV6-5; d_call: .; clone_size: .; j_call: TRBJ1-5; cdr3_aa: CASSYLAGVNQPQHF; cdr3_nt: TGTGCCAGCAGTTACTTAGCAGGGGTCAATCAGCCCCAGCATTTT
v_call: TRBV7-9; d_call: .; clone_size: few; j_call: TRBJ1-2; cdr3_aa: CASSLKEGVYGYTF; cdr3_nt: TGTGCCAGCAGCTTAAAGGAGGGAGTCTATGGCTACACCTTC
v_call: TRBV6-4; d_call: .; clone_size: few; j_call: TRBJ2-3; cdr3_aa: CASSVGSADTQYF; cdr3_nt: TGTGCCAGCAGTGTGGGCAGTGCAGATACGCAGTATTTT
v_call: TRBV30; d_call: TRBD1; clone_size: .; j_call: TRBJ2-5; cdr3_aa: CAWSVWDSRRTQYF; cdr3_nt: TGTGCCTGGAGTGTTTGGGACAGCCGACGGACCCAGTACTTC
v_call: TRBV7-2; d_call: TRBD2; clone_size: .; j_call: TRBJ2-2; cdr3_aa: CASSLVAGGGTGELFF; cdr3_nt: TGTGCCAGCAGCTTAGTAGCGGGAGGAGGGACCGGGGAGCTGTTTTTT
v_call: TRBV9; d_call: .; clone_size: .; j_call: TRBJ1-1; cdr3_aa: CASRATAGTEAFF; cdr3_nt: TGTGCCAGCAGGGCGACAGCAGGCACTGAAGCTTTCTTT
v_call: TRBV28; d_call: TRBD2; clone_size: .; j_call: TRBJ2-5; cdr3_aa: CASSPRLAGIQETQYF; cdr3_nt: TGTGCCAGCAGTCCCCGGCTAGCGGGAATCCAAGAGACCCAGTACTTC
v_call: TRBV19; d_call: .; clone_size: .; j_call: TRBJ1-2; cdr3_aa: CASSIGGRGEDGYTF; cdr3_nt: TGTGCCAGTAGTATAGGAGGCCGAGGGGAGGATGGCTACACCTTC
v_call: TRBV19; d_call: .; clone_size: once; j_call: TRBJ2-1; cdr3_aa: CASSMGSGGPSNEQFF; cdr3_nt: TGTGCCAGTAGTATGGGTAGCGGAGGACCTAGCAATGAGCAGTTCTTC
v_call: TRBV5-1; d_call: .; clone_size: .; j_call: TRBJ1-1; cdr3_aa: CASSTRAGSRRGTEAFF; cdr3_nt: TGCGCCAGCAGCACACGCGCCGGGAGCCGGAGGGGCACTGAAGCTTTCTTT
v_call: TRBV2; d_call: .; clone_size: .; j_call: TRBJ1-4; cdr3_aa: CASSELALQGFEKLFF; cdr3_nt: TGTGCCAGCAGTGAACTTGCGTTACAGGGCTTTGAAAAACTGTTTTTT
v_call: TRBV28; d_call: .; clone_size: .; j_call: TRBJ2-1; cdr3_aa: CASSPLAGWGNEQFF; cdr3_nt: TGTGCCAGCAGCCCCCTGGCGGGATGGGGCAATGAGCAGTTCTTC
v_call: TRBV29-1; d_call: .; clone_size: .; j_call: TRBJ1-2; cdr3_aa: CSVVSRGGLNYGYTF; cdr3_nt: TGCAGCGTTGTATCCCGGGGGGGCCTAAACTATGGCTACACCTTC
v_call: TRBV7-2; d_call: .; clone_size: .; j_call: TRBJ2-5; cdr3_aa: CASSFEVQTQYF; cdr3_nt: TGTGCCAGCAGCTTTGAGGTACAGACCCAGTACTTC
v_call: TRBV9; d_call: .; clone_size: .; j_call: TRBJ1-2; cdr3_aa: CASSVEAQGSYGYTF; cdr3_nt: TGTGCCAGCAGCGTAGAAGCACAGGGCAGCTATGGCTACACCTTC
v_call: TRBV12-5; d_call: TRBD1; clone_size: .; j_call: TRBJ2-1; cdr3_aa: CASGLGDRDGNEQFF; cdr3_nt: TGTGCTAGTGGTTTGGGGGACAGGGATGGCAATGAGCAGTTCTTC
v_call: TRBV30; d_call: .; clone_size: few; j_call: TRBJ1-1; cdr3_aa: CAWSETVTLNTEAFF; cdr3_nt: TGTGCCTGGAGTGAGACAGTAACCCTGAACACTGAAGCTTTCTTT
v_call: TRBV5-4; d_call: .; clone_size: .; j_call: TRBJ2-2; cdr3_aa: CASSWENLGSGELFF; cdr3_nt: TGTGCCAGCAGCTGGGAGAATTTAGGTTCCGGGGAGCTGTTTTTT
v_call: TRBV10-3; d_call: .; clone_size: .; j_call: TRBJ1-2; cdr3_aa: CAISDWGRDWANYGYTF; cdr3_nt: TGTGCCATCAGTGACTGGGGCAGGGACTGGGCTAACTATGGCTACACCTTC
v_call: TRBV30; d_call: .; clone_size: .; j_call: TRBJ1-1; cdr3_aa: CALRGNTEAFF; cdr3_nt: TGTGCCTTAAGGGGGAACACTGAAGCTTTCTTT
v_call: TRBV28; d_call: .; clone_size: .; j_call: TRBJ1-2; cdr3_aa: CASGTGSYGYTF; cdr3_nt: TGTGCCAGCGGGACTGGGAGCTATGGCTACACCTTC
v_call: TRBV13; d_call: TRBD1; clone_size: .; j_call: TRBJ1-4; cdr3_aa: CASSEGLGGREKLFF; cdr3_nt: TGTGCCAGCAGCGAAGGGTTAGGGGGCCGGGAAAAACTGTTTTTT
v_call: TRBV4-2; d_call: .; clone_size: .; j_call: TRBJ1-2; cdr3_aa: CASSQDGTGDYGYTF; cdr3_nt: TGTGCCAGCAGCCAAGATGGAACCGGGGACTATGGCTACACCTTC
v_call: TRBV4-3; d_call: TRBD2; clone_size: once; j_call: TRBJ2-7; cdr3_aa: CASSERLAEAYEQYF; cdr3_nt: TGCGCCAGCAGCGAACGGCTAGCGGAAGCCTACGAGCAGTACTTC
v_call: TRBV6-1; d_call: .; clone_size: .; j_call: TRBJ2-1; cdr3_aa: CASSRDFGNEQFF; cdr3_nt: TGTGCCAGCAGCCGGGACTTCGGCAATGAGCAGTTCTTC
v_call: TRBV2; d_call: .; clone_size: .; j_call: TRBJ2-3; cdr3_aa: CASSEALRTPF; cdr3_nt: TGTGCCAGCAGTGAAGCGCTTAGGACTCCCTTT
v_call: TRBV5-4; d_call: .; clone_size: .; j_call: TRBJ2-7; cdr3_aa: CASSYHGGRGSYEQYF; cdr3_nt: TGTGCCAGCAGCTACCACGGGGGGCGTGGCTCCTACGAGCAGTACTTC
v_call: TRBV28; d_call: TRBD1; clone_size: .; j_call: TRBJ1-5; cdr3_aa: CASSLSGGSNQPQHF; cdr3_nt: TGTGCCAGCAGTTTATCAGGGGGCAGCAATCAGCCCCAGCATTTT
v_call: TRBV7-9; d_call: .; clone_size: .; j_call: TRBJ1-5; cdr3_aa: CASSLSNQPQHF; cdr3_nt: TGTGCCAGCAGCCTGAGTAATCAGCCCCAGCATTTT
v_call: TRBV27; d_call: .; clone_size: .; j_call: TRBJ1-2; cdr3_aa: CASSSGLSFGYTF; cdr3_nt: TGTGCCAGCAGCTCGGGTCTGAGTTTTGGCTACACCTTC
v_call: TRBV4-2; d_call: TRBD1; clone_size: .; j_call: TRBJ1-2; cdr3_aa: CASSQEDRVGGYTF; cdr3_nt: TGTGCCAGCAGCCAAGAGGACAGGGTGGGCGGCTACACCTTC
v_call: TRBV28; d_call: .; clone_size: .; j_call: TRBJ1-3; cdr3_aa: CASSLSQGTGNTIYF; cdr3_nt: TGTGCCAGCAGTTTATCCCAGGGAACTGGAAACACCATATATTTT
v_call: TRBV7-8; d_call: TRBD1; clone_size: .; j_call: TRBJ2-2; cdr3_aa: CASSLGPGTENTGELFF; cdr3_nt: TGTGCCAGCAGCTTAGGTCCCGGGACAGAGAACACCGGGGAGCTGTTTTTT
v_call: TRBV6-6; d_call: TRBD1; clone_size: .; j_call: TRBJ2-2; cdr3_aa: CATVGTGYSGELFF; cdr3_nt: TGTGCCACAGTTGGGACAGGGTACTCCGGGGAGCTGTTTTTT